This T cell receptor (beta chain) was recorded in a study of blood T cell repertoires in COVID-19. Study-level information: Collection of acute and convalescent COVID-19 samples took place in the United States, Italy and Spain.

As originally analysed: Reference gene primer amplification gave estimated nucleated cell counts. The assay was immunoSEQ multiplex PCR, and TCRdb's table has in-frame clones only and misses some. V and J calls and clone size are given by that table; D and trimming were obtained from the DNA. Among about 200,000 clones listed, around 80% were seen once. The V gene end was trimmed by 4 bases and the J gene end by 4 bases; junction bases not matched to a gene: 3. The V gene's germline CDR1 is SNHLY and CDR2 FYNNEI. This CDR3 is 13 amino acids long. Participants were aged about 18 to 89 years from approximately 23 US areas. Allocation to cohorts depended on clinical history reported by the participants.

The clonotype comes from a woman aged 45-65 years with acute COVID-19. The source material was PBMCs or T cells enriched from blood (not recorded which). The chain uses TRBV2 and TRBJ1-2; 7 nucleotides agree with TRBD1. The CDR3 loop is CASSVAGGYGYTF. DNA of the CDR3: TGTGCCAGCAGTGTAGCAGGGGGCTATGGCTACACCTTC.